The rows below give T cell receptor beta chains drawn from one sample of a study of T cells in tuberculosis. Clones were sequenced by immunoSEQ multiplex PCR, and TCRdb holds only the in-frame ones, with some missing. The sample yields around 30,000 clones, about 91% seen once. The sequences come from PBMCs, collected at tuberculosis diagnosis. The receptors come from an adult with tuberculosis. CDR3s include the opening cysteine and the closing phenylalanine or tryptophan. The D gene is left open where the match is weak. Only part of the rows carry a size: once, few, many, or a class if the clone is expanded.

>.|TRBJ2-3|TRBV5-1|.
TGCGCCAGCAAACGGGGGGCGGATAGCACAGATACGCAGTATTTT
CASKRGADSTDTQYF
>.|TRBJ2-1|TRBV2|.
TGTGCCAGCAGTGCCGGGGATAGGATTTGGAATGAGCAGTTCTTC
CASSAGDRIWNEQFF
>.|TRBJ2-2|TRBV7-3|.
TGTGCCAGCAGCCAAGCAACGAACACCGGGGAGCTGTTTTTT
CASSQATNTGELFF
>.|TRBJ2-3|TRBV19|.
TGTGCCAGTAGTATCGGAGGGGAAGCAGATACGCAGTATTTT
CASSIGGEADTQYF
>.|TRBJ2-7|TRBV19|.
TGTGCCAGTAGCCTACAGGGTCTCCACGAGCAGTACTTC
CASSLQGLHEQYF
>.|TRBJ1-1|TRBV2|.
TGTGCCAGCAGGTTTTACAGCAACACTGAAGCTTTCTTT
CASRFYSNTEAFF
>.|TRBJ1-5|TRBV7-8|.
TGTGCCAGCAGCTTAAAAGGACAGACATATAGCAATCAGCCCCAGCATTTT
CASSLKGQTYSNQPQHF
>.|TRBJ2-2|TRBV29-1|.
TGCAGCGTGTACGGGTCGGCAGGGGATTCGAACACCGGGGAGCTGTTTTTT
CSVYGSAGDSNTGELFF
>.|TRBJ1-4|TRBV4-2|.
TGTGCCAGCAGCCAGGCGGGGAGGGGGATCTTTGAAAAACTGTTTTTT
CASSQAGRGIFEKLFF
>TRBD1|TRBJ1-1|TRBV4-1|.
TGCGCCAGCAGCCTCCTTGGCGAGGGGGCCACTGAAGCTTTCTTT
CASSLLGEGATEAFF
>TRBD2|TRBJ2-1|TRBV6-5|.
TGTGCCAGCAGTAATAAGCGGGAGGCCCTCGATGAGCAGTTCTTC
CASSNKREALDEQFF
>TRBD1|TRBJ1-1|TRBV6-6|.
TGTGCCAGCAGCTACTGGGACAGGGACACTGAAGCTTTCTTT
CASSYWDRDTEAFF
>TRBD2|TRBJ2-5|TRBV7-2|.
TGTGCCAGCAGCCCAGCGGGGGTGCGGGAGACCCAGTACTTC
CASSPAGVRETQYF
>TRBD2|TRBJ2-1|TRBV5-4|.
TGTGCCAGCAGCTTGGGTTGGCGGGGGGGCTGGAATGAGCAGTTCTTC
CASSLGWRGGWNEQFF
>.|TRBJ1-1|TRBV27|.
TGTGCCAGCAGGAAGGGCCGCGGGGTGACTGAAGCTTTCTTT
CASRKGRGVTEAFF
>.|TRBJ2-1|TRBV18|.
TGTGCCAGCTCACCAGCGGGGTACTACAATGAGCAGTTCTTC
CASSPAGYYNEQFF
>.|TRBJ2-1|TRBV6-1|.
TGTGCCAGCATAGTAATTACGGTCTCTCAGTTCTTC
CASIVITVSQFF
>.|TRBJ2-7|TRBV11-2|.
TGTGCCAGCAGCTTAGCTACAGGGATCTACGAGCAGTACTTC
CASSLATGIYEQYF
>.|TRBJ2-1|TRBV4-2|.
TGTGCCAGCAGCCAAGAATACGGGAGCTACAATGAGCAGTTCTTC
CASSQEYGSYNEQFF
>TRBD1|TRBJ2-7|TRBV2|.
TGTGCCAGCACGGGACAGGGATGGTACGAGCAGTACTTC
CASTGQGWYEQYF
>.|TRBJ2-7|TRBV4-3|.
TGCGCCAGCAGCCAAGATTGGGCCACCGCCTACGAGCAGTACTTC
CASSQDWATAYEQYF
>.|TRBJ2-5|TRBV5-6|.
TGTGCCAGCAGCTCGCTTCAGTTCGACTTTAAGACCCAGTACTTC
CASSSLQFDFKTQYF
>TRBD2|TRBJ2-4|TRBV7-2|.
TGTGCCAGCAGCTTAGATCTTGCGGGGGGGAACATTCAGTACTTC
CASSLDLAGGNIQYF
>TRBD2|TRBJ2-1|TRBV5-4|.
TGTGCCAGCAGCTTGGTAGCGGGGGCCTACAATGAGCAGTTCTTC
CASSLVAGAYNEQFF
>TRBD1|TRBJ2-1|TRBV15|.
TGTGCCACCAGCAGAGACAGGGGGCTCTACAATGAGCAGTTCTTC
CATSRDRGLYNEQFF
>TRBD2|TRBJ2-5|TRBV25-1|.
TGTGCCAGCAGTGAACTAGCGGGAGGATTGGAGGAGACCCAGTACTTC
CASSELAGGLEETQYF
>TRBD2|TRBJ2-7|TRBV5-1|.
TGCGCCAGCAGGGGGACTAGCGGCTCGAACGCCTACGAGCAGTACTTC
CASRGTSGSNAYEQYF
>.|TRBJ1-1|TRBV7-9|.
.
CASSSSTGAEAFF
>TRBD1|TRBJ2-7|TRBV5-1|once
TGCGCCAGCAGCTTGGGAACAGGGGAAATCTACGAGCAGTACTTC
CASSLGTGEIYEQYF
>.|TRBJ1-1|TRBV18|.
TGTGCCAGCTCACCGTTACAGAACACTGAAGCTTTCTTT
CASSPLQNTEAFF
>.|TRBJ1-5|TRBV10-1|.
TGCGCCAGCAGGGTACAGACGGGGGGACTTTGGAATCAGCCCCAGCATTTT
CASRVQTGGLWNQPQHF
>TRBD1|TRBJ2-2|TRBV2|.
TGTGCCAGCTTGGCCGGGACAGCGAACACCGGGGAGCTGTTTTTT
CASLAGTANTGELFF
>.|TRBJ2-7|TRBV5-6|.
TGTGCCAGCAGCCCCTCCGCACCCAGAACCTACGAGCAGTACTTC
CASSPSAPRTYEQYF
>.|TRBJ1-2|TRBV29-1|.
TGCAGCGTTGAAGATTATCAGGGCCATGGCTACACCTTC
CSVEDYQGHGYTF
>TRBD2|TRBJ2-7|TRBV19|.
TGTGCCAGTAGTATAGTCCGGCTAGCGGGAGAACCCTACGAGCAGTACTTC
CASSIVRLAGEPYEQYF
>TRBD2|TRBJ2-3|TRBV6-5|.
TGTGCCAGCAGTTACTTACCTAGCGGGGGGGTAGATACGCAGTATTTT
CASSYLPSGGVDTQYF
>TRBD1|TRBJ1-1|TRBV5-1|.
TGCGCCAGCATCGAAACCACAGGGGCCCCGAGGCGGGCTTTCTTT
CASIETTGAPRRAFF
>.|TRBJ1-5|TRBV4-2|few
TGTGCCAGCAGCCAAGTGAAGGGGAATCAGCCCCAGCATTTT
CASSQVKGNQPQHF
>.|TRBJ2-1|TRBV2|once
TGTGCCAGCCGGGCGGGGACGTACAATGAGCAGTTCTTC
CASRAGTYNEQFF